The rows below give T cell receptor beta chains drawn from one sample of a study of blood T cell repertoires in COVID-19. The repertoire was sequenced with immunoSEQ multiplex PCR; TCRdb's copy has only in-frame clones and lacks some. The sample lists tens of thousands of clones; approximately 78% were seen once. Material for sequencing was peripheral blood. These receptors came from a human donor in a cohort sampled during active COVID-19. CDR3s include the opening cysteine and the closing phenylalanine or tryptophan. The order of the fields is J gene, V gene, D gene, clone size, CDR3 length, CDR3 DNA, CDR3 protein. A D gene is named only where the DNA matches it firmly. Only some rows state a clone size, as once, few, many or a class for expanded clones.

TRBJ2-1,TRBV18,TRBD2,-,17,TGTGCCAGCTGCCACAGGAAGCTAGCGGGGGGCCTGGATGAGCAGTTCTTC,CASCHRKLAGGLDEQFF
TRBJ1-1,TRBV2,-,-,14,TGTGCCAGCACGCGGGGGCTGGTGAACACTGAAGCTTTCTTT,CASTRGLVNTEAFF
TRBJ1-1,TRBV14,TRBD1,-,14,TGTGCCAGCAGTCGGACAGGGATGTACACTGAAGCTTTCTTT,CASSRTGMYTEAFF
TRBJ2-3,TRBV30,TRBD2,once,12,TGTGCCTGGAGTAGGACTAGCGGGACGCAGTATTTT,CAWSRTSGTQYF
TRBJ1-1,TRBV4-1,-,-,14,TGCGCCAGCAGCTTGCGCGAACAGGGCACTGAAGCTTTCTTT,CASSLREQGTEAFF
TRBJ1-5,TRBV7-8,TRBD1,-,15,TGTGCCAGCAGCCGGGACAGGTTACCAAATCAGCCCCAGCATTTT,CASSRDRLPNQPQHF
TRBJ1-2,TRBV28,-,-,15,TGTGCCAGCAGTTTCCTGGCGGAGCTGATAGATGGCTACACCTTC,CASSFLAELIDGYTF
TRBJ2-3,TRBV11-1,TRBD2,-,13,TGTGCCAGCAGAACTAGCGGGGCAGATACGCAGTATTTT,CASRTSGADTQYF
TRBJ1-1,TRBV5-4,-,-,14,TGTGCCAGCAGCTTGGAGTGGCCAGGGTCTGAAGCTTTCTTT,CASSLEWPGSEAFF
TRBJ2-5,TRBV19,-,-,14,TGTGCCAGTAGTGGTAGGCAGGCCCAAGAGACCCAGTACTTC,CASSGRQAQETQYF
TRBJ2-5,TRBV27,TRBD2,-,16,TGTGCCAGCAGTTTAACAGTCAGCGGGGCACAAGAGACCCAGTACTTC,CASSLTVSGAQETQYF
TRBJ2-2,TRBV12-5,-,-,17,TGTGCTAGTGGTCTGACTATGGACGGAAGGAACACCGGGGAGCTGTTTTTT,CASGLTMDGRNTGELFF
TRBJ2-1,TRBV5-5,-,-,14,TGTGCCAGCAGCTTGGGGGCCGACTACAATGAGCAGTTCTTC,CASSLGADYNEQFF
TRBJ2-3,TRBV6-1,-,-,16,TGTGCCAGCAGTGAAGCAGCGGTCTTAAGCACAGATACGCAGTATTTT,CASSEAAVLSTDTQYF
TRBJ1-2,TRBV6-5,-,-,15,TGTGCCAGCAGTTACGGTGGGGGCGCGCGGGCCGGCTACACCTTC,CASSYGGGARAGYTF
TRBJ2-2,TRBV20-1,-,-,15,TGCAGTGCTAGTCAGGCTAGCGCTTACACCGGGGAGCTGTTTTTT,CSASQASAYTGELFF
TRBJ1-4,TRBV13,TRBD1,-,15,TGTGCCAGCAGTAACGGACAGGCAACTAATGAAAAACTGTTTTTT,CASSNGQATNEKLFF
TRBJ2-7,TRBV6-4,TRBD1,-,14,TGTGCCAGCAGTGAGGGACAGGGGGCTTGCGAGCAGTACTTC,CASSEGQGACEQYF
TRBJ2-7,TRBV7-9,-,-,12,TGTGCCAGCAGCTTCTGGACAGCCGAGCAGTACTTC,CASSFWTAEQYF
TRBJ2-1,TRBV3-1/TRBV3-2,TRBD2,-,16,TGTGCCAGCAGCCAAGATGGGAAAGCGGGGGGTGATGAGCAGTTCTTC,CASSQDGKAGGDEQFF
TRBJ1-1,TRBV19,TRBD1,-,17,TGTGCCAGTAGTCGGACAGGGGGCGGTACTCTGAACACTGAAGCTTTCTTT,CASSRTGGGTLNTEAFF
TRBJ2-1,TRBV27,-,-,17,TGTGCCAGCCGTGTGCCTCGCGGACACTACTCCTACAATGAGCAGTTCTTC,CASRVPRGHYSYNEQFF
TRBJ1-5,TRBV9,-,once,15,TGTGCCAGCAGCGTCTCCGCCGCGCGCAATCAGCCCCAGCATTTT,CASSVSAARNQPQHF
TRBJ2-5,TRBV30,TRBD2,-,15,TGTGCCTGGAGCGGGACTAGCGGGGGTCAAGAGACCCAGTACTTC,CAWSGTSGGQETQYF
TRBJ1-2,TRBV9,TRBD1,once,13,TGTGCCAGCAGCGTAGTGACAGGGAAAGGCTACACCTTC,CASSVVTGKGYTF
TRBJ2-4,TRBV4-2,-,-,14,TGTGCCAGCAGCCAAGGAGGGGGGGAAAACATTCAGTACTTC,CASSQGGGENIQYF
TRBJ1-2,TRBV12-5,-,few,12,TGTGCTAGTGCCGCGTCTAACTATGGCTACACCTTC,CASAASNYGYTF
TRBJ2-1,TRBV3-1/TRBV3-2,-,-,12,TGTGCCAGCAGCCAACAGTACAATGAGCAGTTCTTC,CASSQQYNEQFF
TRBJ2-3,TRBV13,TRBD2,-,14,TGTGCCAGCAGCCCAGGACTAGCGGCAGATACGCAGTATTTT,CASSPGLAADTQYF
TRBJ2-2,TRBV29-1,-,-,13,TGCAGCGTCCGGACTTTGAACACCGGGGAGCTGTTTTTT,CSVRTLNTGELFF
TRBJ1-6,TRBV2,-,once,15,TGTGCCAGCAGTGAGGAGGGCACGGGGAATTCACCCCTCCACTTT,CASSEEGTGNSPLHF
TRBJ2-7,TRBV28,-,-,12,TGTGCCAGCAGTTCCCAGGGCCACGAGCAGTACTTC,CASSSQGHEQYF
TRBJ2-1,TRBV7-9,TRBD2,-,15,TGTGCCAGCAGCTTACTAGTAGCGGGATACAATGAGCAGTTCTTC,CASSLLVAGYNEQFF
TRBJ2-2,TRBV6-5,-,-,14,TGTGCCAGCAGTTATCACAGGGTCACCGGGGAGCTGTTTTTT,CASSYHRVTGELFF
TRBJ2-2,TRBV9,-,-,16,TGTGCCAGCAGCGTAGGACAGACCGCGAACACCGGGGAGCTGTTTTTT,CASSVGQTANTGELFF
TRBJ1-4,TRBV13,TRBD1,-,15,TGTGCCAGCAGCTTATCCGGGACAGGCGAGGAAAAACTGTTTTTT,CASSLSGTGEEKLFF
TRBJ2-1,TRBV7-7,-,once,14,TGTGCTAGCAGCTCCCAGGGGAACCTCAATGAGCAGTTCTTC,CASSSQGNLNEQFF
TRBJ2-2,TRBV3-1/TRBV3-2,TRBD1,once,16,TGTGCCAGCAGCCAAGAGGTAGGGGGCGACACCGGGGAGCTGTTTTTT,CASSQEVGGDTGELFF
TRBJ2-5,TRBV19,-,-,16,TGTGCCAGTACCAGACCGGGACCGGGCGGGACGGAGACCCAGTACTTC,CASTRPGPGGTETQYF
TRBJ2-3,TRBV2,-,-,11,TGTGCCAGCAGGGAGGTAGATACGCAGTATTTT,CASREVDTQYF
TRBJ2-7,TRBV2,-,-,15,TGTGCCAGCAGTGAAGAGGGCAGGGCAGACTACGAGCAGTACTTC,CASSEEGRADYEQYF
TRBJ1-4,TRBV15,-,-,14,TGTGCCACCAGCAGAGGCAGGGGACTAGAAAAACTGTTTTTT,CATSRGRGLEKLFF
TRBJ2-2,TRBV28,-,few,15,TGTGCCAGCAGTTTACTGGGCGCGGGGACCGGGGAGCTGTTTTTT,CASSLLGAGTGELFF
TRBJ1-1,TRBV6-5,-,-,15,TGTGCCAGCAGCCTCCTTTCGGAGGGCGGCACTGAAGCTTTCTTT,CASSLLSEGGTEAFF
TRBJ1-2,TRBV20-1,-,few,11,TGCAGTGTTCGAGGAGGGTATGGCTACACCTTC,CSVRGGYGYTF
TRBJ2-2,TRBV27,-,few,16,TGTGCCAGCAGCCTTCATGCCAGGTCCGTCACCGGGGAGCTGTTTTTT,CASSLHARSVTGELFF
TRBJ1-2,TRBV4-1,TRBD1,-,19,TGCGCCAGCAGCCAAGATCCAAGAGGGACAGGCCTTTCTAACTATGGCTACACCTTC,CASSQDPRGTGLSNYGYTF
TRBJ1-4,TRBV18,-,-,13,TGTGCCAGCTCACCAGAGGTTGGAGAAAAACTGTTTTTT,CASSPEVGEKLFF
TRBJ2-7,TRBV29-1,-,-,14,TGCAGCGTTTCCCCCGGGACTGGCCCCTACGAGCAGTACTTC,CSVSPGTGPYEQYF
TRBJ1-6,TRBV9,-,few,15,TGTGCCAGCAGCGTAAGGGGCAGGCTCAATTCACCCCTCCACTTT,CASSVRGRLNSPLHF
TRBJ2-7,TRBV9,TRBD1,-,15,TGTGCCAGCAGCGTAGGGGGACAGGCAGCCTACGAGCAGTACTTC,CASSVGGQAAYEQYF
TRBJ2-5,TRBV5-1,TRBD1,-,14,TGCGCCAGCAGCACCGACAGGGGACGGGAGACCCAGTACTTC,CASSTDRGRETQYF
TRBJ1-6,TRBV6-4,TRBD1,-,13,TGTGCCAGCAGTGAACAGGGGGGTTCACCCCTCCACTTT,CASSEQGGSPLHF
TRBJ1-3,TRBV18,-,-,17,TGTGCCAGCTCACCATCTGCGGCGGATTTCTCTGGAAACACCATATATTTT,CASSPSAADFSGNTIYF
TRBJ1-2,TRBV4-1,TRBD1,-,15,TGCGCCAGCAGCCAAGATCACGGACAGGGTTATGGCTACACCTTC,CASSQDHGQGYGYTF
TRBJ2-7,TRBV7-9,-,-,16,TGTGCCAGCAGCTTTCCCGAGGACAGCCCCTCCTACGAGCAGTACTTC,CASSFPEDSPSYEQYF
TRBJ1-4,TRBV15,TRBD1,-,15,TGTGCCACCAGCAGCCTGGGACAGGGGGCGAGGAAACTGTTTTTT,CATSSLGQGARKLFF
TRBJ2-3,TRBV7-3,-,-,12,TGTGCCAGCAGCAAGACTACAGATACGCAGTATTTT,CASSKTTDTQYF
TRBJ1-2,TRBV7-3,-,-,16,TGTGCCAGCAGCTTAACTGGGGACACTCTTAACTATGGCTACACCTTC,CASSLTGDTLNYGYTF
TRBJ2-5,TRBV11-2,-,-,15,TGTGCCAGCAGCTTAGGGGGATCAGGGATGGGGACCCAGTACTTC,CASSLGGSGMGTQYF